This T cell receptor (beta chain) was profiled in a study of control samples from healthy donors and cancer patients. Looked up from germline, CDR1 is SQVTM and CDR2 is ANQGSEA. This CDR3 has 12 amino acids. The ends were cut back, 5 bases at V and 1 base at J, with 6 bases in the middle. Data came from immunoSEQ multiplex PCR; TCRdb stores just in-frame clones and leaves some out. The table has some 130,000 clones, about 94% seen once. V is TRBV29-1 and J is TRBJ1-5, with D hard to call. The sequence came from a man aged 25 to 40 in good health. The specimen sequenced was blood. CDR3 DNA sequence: TGCAGCGTTCGGATCAGCAATCAGCCCCAGCATTTT. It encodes CSVRISNQPQHF.